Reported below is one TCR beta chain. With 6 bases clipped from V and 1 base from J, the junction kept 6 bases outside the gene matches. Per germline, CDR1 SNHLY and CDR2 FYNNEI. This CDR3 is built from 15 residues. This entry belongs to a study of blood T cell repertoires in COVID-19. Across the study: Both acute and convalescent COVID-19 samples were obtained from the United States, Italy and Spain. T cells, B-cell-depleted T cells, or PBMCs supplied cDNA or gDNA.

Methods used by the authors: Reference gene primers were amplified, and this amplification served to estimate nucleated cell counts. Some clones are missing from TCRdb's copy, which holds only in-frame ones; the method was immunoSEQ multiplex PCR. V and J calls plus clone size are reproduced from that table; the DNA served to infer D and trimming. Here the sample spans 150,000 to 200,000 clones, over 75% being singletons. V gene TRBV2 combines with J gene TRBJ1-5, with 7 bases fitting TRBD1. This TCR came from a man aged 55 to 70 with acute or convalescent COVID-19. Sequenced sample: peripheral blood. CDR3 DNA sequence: TGTGCCAGCAGACCCGGGACAGCCAGCAATCAGCCCCAGCATTTT. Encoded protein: CASRPGTASNQPQHF. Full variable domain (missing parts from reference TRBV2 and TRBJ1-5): EPEVTQTPSHQVTQMGQEVILRCVPISNHLYFYWYRQILGQKVEFLVSFYNNEISEKSEIFDDQFSVERPDGSNFTLKIRSTKLEDSAMYFCASRPGTASNQPQHFGDGTRLSIL.